Described below is a single TCR beta chain sequence and its context. Its antigen is not known. This entry is derived from a study of T cell responses to AZD1222 COVID-19 vaccine. Study details: Pooled in the analysis were second doses at about 4 or about 12 weeks. Broader study findings: Two doses of AZD1222 preceded a rise in Spike-specific TCR breadth and depth.

Some clones are missing from TCRdb's copy, which holds only in-frame ones; the method was immunoSEQ multiplex PCR. The profile shows about 110,000 clones, more than 75% of them singletons. CDR1 is MDHEN, CDR2 SYDVKM, per germline. CDR3 length: 16 amino acids. J lost 0 bases, V lost 6 bases, and 8 bases had no gene match. The V gene is TRBV28, the J gene TRBJ2-7; TRBD1 matches 10 bases. Sequences were derived from peripheral blood, sampled on day 0 of AZD1222 vaccination. This TCR derives from an adult in good health. CDR3 bases: TGTGCCAGCAGCCGGGACAGGGGCAGGGGCTCCTACGAGCAGTACTTC. It specifies CASSRDRGRGSYEQYF.